This T cell receptor beta chain was captured by sequencing in a study of T cell repertoires in cytomegalovirus infection. About the study: From public TCR beta signatures came an indication of both CMV infection and matching HLA type. Study findings and constraints: There were HLA-C-restricted CMV-specific TCR beta clonotypes dominating the ex vivo response. The cumulative frequency of public TCR beta families identified carriers of CMV plus the relevant HLA.

This CDR3 region has 17 residues. The germline V gene encodes CDR1 SGHRS and CDR2 YFSETQ. With V trimmed by 4 bases and J by 8 bases, 14 bases remained unmatched. TCRdb itself ran the reads through MiXCR, one entry per CDR3 protein. The data hold about 440,000 distinct CDR3 sequences, with approximately 31% observed a single time. This clonotype has only a few counts. Its antigen is undetermined. The source of this sequence is a human donor in good health (CMV status not recorded). Some clones in this sample may be carry-over from other donors' samples. This chain joins TRBV5-1 and TRBJ2-1, with 11 bases fitting TRBD1. The specimen sequenced was PBMCs. CDR3 nucleotide sequence: TGCGCCAGCAGCCCCAGGCTTAGGACAGGGGGCGGCGATGAGCAGTTCTTC. Protein product: CASSPRLRTGGGDEQFF.